This T cell receptor (beta chain) was recorded in a study of resident and recirculating memory T cells in vitiligo. As for the study in general: Shave-biopsy epidermis from lesional and nonlesional skin was sequenced alongside PBMCs. Whole-study findings and limits: Sequences differed between biopsy sites and patients, suggesting private specificity. No single dominant TCR clone appeared; lesion clonality varied.

Anyone treated within the previous three months was excluded. Measured with immunoSEQ multiplex PCR; TCRdb has only the in-frame clones, and not every one. The data contain 75,000 to 85,000 clones, about 90% of them singletons. With 3 bases clipped from V and 3 bases from J, the junction kept 11 bases outside the gene matches. This CDR3 region has 16 residues. Germline V gene sequence: CDR1 MNHEY, CDR2 SMNVEV (reference sequence). With regard to this clone: Its antigen is not identified.

What was sequenced was blood. The chain uses TRBV27 and TRBJ2-7, with 7 bases identical to TRBD1. The TCR originated in a male donor with vitiligo. The chain's CDR3 is CASSFQGTARVYEQYF. For the CDR3, the DNA is TGTGCCAGCAGTTTCCAGGGGACAGCCCGTGTCTACGAGCAGTACTTC.